The entry that follows covers one T cell receptor (beta chain) sequence. The antigen this receptor binds is unknown. Per-base qualities were not stored, and no clone one base away is much larger. These data come from a study of control samples from healthy donors and cancer patients (dated by TCRdb to 2019 to 2021). V is clipped by 1 base and J by 4 bases, and the sequence between their germline boundaries is 16 bases long. The CDR1 and CDR2 encoded by the germline V gene are LGHNA and YNFKEQ. Spanning cysteine to phenylalanine, the CDR3 consists of 16 amino acids. The retained sequence is limited to the CDR3, 48 bases, with the frame set at the first base. Library construction relied on the immunoSEQ multiplex PCR assay. Drawn from immuneACCESS, this table holds only the in-frame rearrangements with V and J called that TCRdb kept. Clones are partly lost; checked studies trace under half to an unresolved V gene and leave the rest unexplained. Across this sample there are about 250,000 clones, with over 75% seen only once. The ten biggest clones cover about an eighth of the sample.

The clonotype originates from a woman aged 55-70 years with lung cancer. The chain employs TRBV4-2 and TRBJ1-1, with TRBD1 perhaps the D gene, on 5 matching bases. The source material was PBMCs. The DNA sequence is TGTGCCAGCAGCCAAGTCGCATTAAGGGGAGGCACTGAAGCTTTCTTT. This encodes CASSQVALRGGTEAFF.